The 25 T cell receptor beta chains below were found in one sample sequenced in a study of blood T cell repertoires in COVID-19 (TCRdb year 2020). The library was made by the immunoSEQ multiplex PCR assay. In its TCRdb copy, this immuneACCESS table keeps in-frame sequences only and misses some clones. Where compared with another copy, unresolved V genes explain less than half of these, and the others have no known cause. This sample is represented by about 170,000 clones; around 86% of them were singletons. Just over 2.5% of the sample is taken by the ten largest. Sequenced: peripheral blood. All receptors come from an elderly woman with COVID-19, enrolled during active disease.

V gene TRBV5-1 combines with J gene TRBJ1-3, with a weak D call TRBD1 (5 bases). The CDR3 length is 15 residues. Germline CDR1 reads SGHRS; CDR2 reads YFSETQ. V lost 0 bases, J lost 4 bases, and 11 bases lay in between. CDR3 sequence reads: CASSLEGPSGNTIYF. CDR3 nucleotide sequence: TGCGCCAGCAGCTTGGAGGGGCCCTCGGGAAACACCATATATTTT.

The rearrangement joins TRBV10-3 to TRBJ2-1; TRBD2 is a possible D gene (5 bases). Germline lookup yields CDR1 ENHRY and CDR2 SYGVKD. Trimming took off 1 base at V and 0 bases at J, with 7 bases between the two ends. The CDR3 consists of 15 residues. CDR3 protein: CAISEFSGSYNEQFF. The CDR3 DNA reads as TGTGCCATCAGTGAGTTCAGCGGCTCCTACAATGAGCAGTTCTTC.

The chain links TRBV29-1 to TRBJ2-3; the D is unclear. CDR1 is SQVTM, CDR2 ANQGSEA, per germline. The germline V and J ends were trimmed by 6 bases and 2 bases, with 6 bases remaining between them. The CDR3 totals 11 residues. CDR3 in amino acids: CSVEFTDTQYF. DNA for the CDR3: TGCAGCGTAGAGTTCACAGATACGCAGTATTTT.

The chain has TRBV9 and TRBJ1-1, with D tentatively TRBD1 (5 bases). The V gene's germline CDR1 is SGDLS and CDR2 YYNGEE. The CDR3 contains 15 residues. Trimming removed 5 bases from V and 0 bases from J, with 14 bases in between. This CDR3 reads CASRGASGVNTEAFF. For the CDR3, the DNA is TGTGCCAGCAGAGGGGCCTCTGGGGTGAACACTGAAGCTTTCTTT.

The V gene is TRBV18, the J gene TRBJ1-2; 9 bases are a match to TRBD1. V shed 2 bases and J 4 bases; nucleotides not matched to a gene: 11. The CDR3 sequence is 17 residues long. From germline, CDR1 is KGHSH and CDR2 LQKENI. The CDR3 loop is CASSPSRTGVRGYGYTF. The CDR3 bases are TGTGCCAGCTCACCATCTAGGACAGGGGTTCGGGGCTATGGCTACACCTTC. Full variable domain (missing parts from reference TRBV18 and TRBJ1-2): NAGVMQNPRHLVRRRGQEARLRCSPMKGHSHVYWYRQLPEEGLKFMVYLQKENIIDESGMPKERFSAEFPKEGPSILRIQQVVRGDSAAYFCASSPSRTGVRGYGYTFGSGTRLTVV.

The rearrangement joins TRBV7-2 to TRBJ1-2; tentatively, D is TRBD1 (5 bases). The V gene's germline CDR1 is SGHTA and CDR2 FQGNSA. V was pared by 2 bases and J by 4 bases, with 5 bases between. The length of the CDR3 is 12 residues. The CDR3 reads CASSLTGYGYTF. DNA for the CDR3: TGTGCCAGCAGCTTAACAGGCTATGGCTACACCTTC.

V usage is TRBV19 and J usage is TRBJ1-6; tentatively, D is TRBD1 (6 bases). V lost 1 base to trimming and J lost 8 bases, with 24 bases between them. The CDR3 contains 19 residues. CDR1 LNHDA and CDR2 SQIVND come from the germline V gene (reference sequence). The DNA for the CDR3 is TGTGCCAGTAGTATAGTGGCCAGGACAGCCGCTCACTTGCATTCACCCCTCCACTTT. Amino acids: CASSIVARTAAHLHSPLHF.

CDR3 DNA sequence: TGTGCCAGCTCCCGCATTAGCGGGACGATCTACGAGCAGTACTTC. This gives the protein CASSRISGTIYEQYF. J is TRBJ2-7 and V is TRBV18, with 8 bases identical to TRBD2. CDR3 length: 15 residues. Germline CDR1 KGHSH, CDR2 LQKENI. With V trimmed by 6 bases and J by 3 bases, 10 bases remained unmatched.

The chain combines TRBV29-1 with TRBJ2-5; D gene ambiguous. From germline, CDR1 is SQVTM and CDR2 ANQGSEA. The V end lost 7 bases, the J end lost 5 bases, and 8 bases lay between the germline ends. This CDR3 spans 10 amino acids. The CDR3 sequence: CSAAMETQYF. The CDR3 DNA reads as TGCAGCGCTGCTATGGAGACCCAGTACTTC. The full variable domain, rest sourced from reference TRBV29-1 and TRBJ2-5, is SAVISQKPSRDICQRGTSLTIQCQVDSQVTMMFWYRQQPGQSLTLIATANQGSEATYESGFVIDKFPISRPNLTFSTLTVSNMSPEDSSIYLCSAAMETQYFGPGTRLLVL.

This chain joins TRBV11-2 and TRBJ2-7; D may be TRBD1 (5 bases). Germline CDR1 is SGHAT and CDR2 is FQNNGV. The CDR3 runs to 13 residues. Trimming removed 1 base from V and 4 bases from J, with 8 bases in between. Here the CDR3 DNA reads TGTGCCAGCAGCTTAGGCAGGGAATACGAGCAGTACTTC. It is translated as CASSLGREYEQYF.

In the case of this clone: Other DNA sequences within the sample encode an identical CDR3. The chain carries TRBV28 and TRBJ1-2; TRBD1 aligns across 9 bases. The CDR3 extends over 14 amino acids. CDR1 and CDR2 (germline): MDHEN, SYDVKM. V lost 7 bases to trimming and J lost 4 bases; unmatched junction nucleotides: 7. The CDR3, as DNA: TGTGCCAGCACCCAAGGACAGGGGTCCTATGGCTACACCTTC. It yields the protein CASTQGQGSYGYTF.

The chain has TRBV19 and TRBJ2-5, with D possibly being TRBD1 (6 bases). V lost 5 bases and J 0 bases, leaving 10 bases between the germline ends. Germline V CDR1 and CDR2: LNHDA, SQIVND (reference sequence). The CDR3 length is 14 residues. The CDR3 protein is CASSLQGYQETQYF. The CDR3 DNA sequence: TGTGCCAGTAGTCTCCAGGGGTACCAAGAGACCCAGTACTTC.

This clone has a single count. The chain is built from TRBV6-6 and TRBJ1-5, with TRBD1 matching 10 bases. Per germline, CDR1 MNHNY and CDR2 SVGAGI (reference sequence). V trimming: 4 bases; J trimming: 4 bases; junction bases outside the gene matches: 7. This CDR3 region has 16 residues. The CDR3 DNA follows: TGTGCCAGCAGTTCCGCGGGGACAGGGGCAAATCAGCCCCAGCATTTT. Protein sequence: CASSSAGTGANQPQHF.

The rearrangement uses TRBV2 and TRBJ1-5; perhaps TRBD1 as D (5 bases). CDR1 SNHLY and CDR2 FYNNEI come from the germline V gene. The CDR3 length is 15 residues. The V end lost 4 bases, the J end lost 1 base, and 11 bases lay between the germline ends. The CDR3 DNA reads as TGTGCCAGCAGTGTAATAACAGGAAGCAATCAGCCCCAGCATTTT. Protein: CASSVITGSNQPQHF.

This clone was found a few times. CDR3: CSAGDRGNSPLHF. CDR3 DNA: TGCAGCGCGGGGGACAGGGGAAATTCACCCCTCCACTTT. The rearrangement joins TRBV29-1 to TRBJ1-6; 10 bases align to TRBD1. The V segment lost 7 bases and the J segment 7 bases; nucleotides outside the gene matches: 4. The CDR3 totals 13 residues. The germline V gene encodes CDR1 SQVTM and CDR2 ANQGSEA.

This chain uses TRBV18 with TRBJ1-2, with 7 bases lining up with TRBD1. With V trimmed by 2 bases and J by 2 bases, 2 bases remained unmatched. This CDR3 is built from 14 residues. Germline V gene sequence: CDR1 KGHSH, CDR2 LQKENI. In DNA, the CDR3 is TGTGCCAGCTCACCAGGACAGGAGAACTATGGCTACACCTTC. This codes for CASSPGQENYGYTF.

The V call is TRBV9, the J call TRBJ2-2; 7 bases line up with TRBD1. The J segment lost 0 bases and the V segment lost 6 bases, leaving 2 bases of the junction unmatched. Germline lookup yields CDR1 SGDLS and CDR2 YYNGEE. The CDR3 extends over 14 amino acids. The CDR3: CASKGGANTGELFF. The CDR3 DNA reads TGTGCCAGCAAAGGGGGCGCGAACACCGGGGAGCTGTTTTTT.

In this sample, this clone turned up once. The chain combines TRBV5-4 with TRBJ2-7; 9 bases map to TRBD1. V lost 4 bases and J lost 3; bases outside the gene matches: 8. CDR3 size: 15 residues. CDR1 and CDR2 from the germline V gene are SGHNT and YYREEE (reference sequence). The CDR3 region is CASSTIGTGYYEQYF. In nucleotides, the CDR3 is TGTGCCAGCAGCACCATAGGGACAGGGTACTACGAGCAGTACTTC.

This sequence joins TRBV4-3 and TRBJ2-7, with 13 nucleotides matching TRBD2. Germline V lookup: CDR1 LGHNA, CDR2 YSLEER. This CDR3 is built from 17 residues. Unmatched junction bases numbered 9, after V lost 0 bases and J lost 7 bases. CDR3 coding DNA: TGCGCCAGCAGCCAAGAAGGACTAGCGGGAGTCCCGGGGGAGCAGTACTTC. Its translation is CASSQEGLAGVPGEQYF.

The sample holds one count of this clone. V usage is TRBV9 and J usage is TRBJ1-4; maybe TRBD1 (5 bases). Germline V lookup: CDR1 SGDLS, CDR2 YYNGEE. This CDR3 is 15 amino acids long. Trimming removed 0 bases from V and 8 bases from J, with 14 bases in between. The CDR3 DNA is TGTGCCAGCAGCGTAGCGGGGGGGTTAGGAGAAAAACTGTTTTTT. This encodes CASSVAGGLGEKLFF.

The chain recombines TRBV7-2 with TRBJ2-5; perhaps TRBD2 as D (5 bases). V lost 2 bases and J 5 bases, leaving 9 bases between the germline ends. This CDR3 is 13 amino acids long. CDR1 SGHTA and CDR2 FQGNSA come from the germline V gene. Here the CDR3 reads CASSLPGSETQYF. The CDR3 region has the DNA TGTGCCAGCAGCTTACCGGGAAGCGAGACCCAGTACTTC.

The chain is built from TRBV9 and TRBJ1-1; D is uncertain. Germline V gives CDR1 SGDLS, CDR2 YYNGEE. The CDR3 loop spans 12 amino acids. With 1 base removed from V and 5 bases from J, the gap between germline ends came to 6 bases. The CDR3 DNA follows: TGTGCCAGCAGCGTACCGCGGACTGAAGCTTTCTTT. Translating it yields CASSVPRTEAFF.

The J gene is TRBJ2-2, the V gene TRBV6-1, with 16 bases lining up with TRBD2. The V gene end was trimmed by 3 bases and the J gene end by 3 bases; junction bases not matched to a gene: 1. The CDR3 is 17 residues long. Germline V gene sequence: CDR1 MNHNS, CDR2 SASEGT. CDR3 bases: TGTGCCAGCAGTGAGGGACTAGCGGGAGGGTACACCGGGGAGCTGTTTTTT. This translates into CASSEGLAGGYTGELFF.

The J gene is TRBJ2-2, the V gene TRBV7-6; TRBD1 aligns across 7 bases. There are 14 residues in the CDR3. V lost 4 bases, J lost 3 bases, and 2 bases stayed unmatched. In germline, CDR1 is SGHVS, CDR2 FNYEAQ. The chain's CDR3 is CASSSGQDTGELFF. The CDR3, as DNA: TGTGCCAGCAGCTCAGGACAGGACACCGGGGAGCTGTTTTTT.

This clone was seen only once. This chain connects TRBV19 to TRBJ1-5; 10 positions agree with TRBD1. Germline V gene data show CDR1 as LNHDA and CDR2 as SQIVND (reference sequence). The CDR3 extends over 17 amino acids. J lost 0 bases, V lost 5 bases, and 7 bases had no gene match. The CDR3 region has the DNA TGTGCCAGTAGTGGGGGACAGGGGACATATAGCAATCAGCCCCAGCATTTT. Translated: CASSGGQGTYSNQPQHF.